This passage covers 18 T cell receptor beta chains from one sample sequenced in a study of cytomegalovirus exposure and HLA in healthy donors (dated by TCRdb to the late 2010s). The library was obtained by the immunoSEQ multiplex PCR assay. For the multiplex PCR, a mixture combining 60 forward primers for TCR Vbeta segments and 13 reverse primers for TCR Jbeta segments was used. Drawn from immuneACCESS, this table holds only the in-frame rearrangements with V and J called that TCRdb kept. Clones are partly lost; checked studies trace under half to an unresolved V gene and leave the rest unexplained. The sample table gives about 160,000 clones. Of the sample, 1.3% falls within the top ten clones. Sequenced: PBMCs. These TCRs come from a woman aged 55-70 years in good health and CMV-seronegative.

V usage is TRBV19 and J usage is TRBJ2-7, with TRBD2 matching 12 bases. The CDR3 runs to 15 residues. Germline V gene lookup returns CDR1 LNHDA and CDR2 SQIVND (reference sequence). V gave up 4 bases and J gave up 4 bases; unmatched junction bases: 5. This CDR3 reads CASSSWTSGTYEQYF. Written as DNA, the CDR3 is TGTGCCAGTAGTAGCTGGACTAGCGGGACTTACGAGCAGTACTTC. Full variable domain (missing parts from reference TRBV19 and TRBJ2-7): DGGITQSPKYLFRKEGQNVTLSCEQNLNHDAMYWYRQDPGQGLRLIYYSQIVNDFQKGDIAEGYSVSREKKESFPLTVTSAQKNPTAFYLCASSSWTSGTYEQYFGPGTRLTVT.

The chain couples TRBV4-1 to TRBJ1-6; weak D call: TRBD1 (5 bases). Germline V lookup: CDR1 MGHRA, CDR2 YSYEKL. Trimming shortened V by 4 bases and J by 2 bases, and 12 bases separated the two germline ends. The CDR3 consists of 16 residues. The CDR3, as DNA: TGCGCCAGCAGCCCCCCACGGGGGACCTATAATTCACCCCTCCACTTT. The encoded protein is CASSPPRGTYNSPLHF.

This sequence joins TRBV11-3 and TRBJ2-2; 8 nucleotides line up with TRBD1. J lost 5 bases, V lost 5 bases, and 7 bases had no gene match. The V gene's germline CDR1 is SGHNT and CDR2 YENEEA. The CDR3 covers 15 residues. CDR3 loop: CASSARQGRTGELFF. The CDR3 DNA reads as TGTGCCAGCAGCGCCCGACAGGGGCGGACCGGGGAGCTGTTTTTT.

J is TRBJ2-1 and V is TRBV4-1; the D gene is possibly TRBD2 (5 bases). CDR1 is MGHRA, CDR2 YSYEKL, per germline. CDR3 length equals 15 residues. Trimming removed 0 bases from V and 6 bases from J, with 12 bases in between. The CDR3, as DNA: TGCGCCAGCAGCCAAGAAAAAACTAGTTCCAATGAGCAGTTCTTC. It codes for CASSQEKTSSNEQFF.

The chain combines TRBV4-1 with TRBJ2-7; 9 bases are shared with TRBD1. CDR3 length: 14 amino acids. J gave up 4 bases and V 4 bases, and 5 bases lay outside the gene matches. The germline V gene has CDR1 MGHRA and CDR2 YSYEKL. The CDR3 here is CASSLRDRDYEQYF. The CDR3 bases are TGCGCCAGCAGCCTTAGGGACAGGGATTACGAGCAGTACTTC.

Here the CDR3 DNA reads TGTGCCACCAGCAGCCAACAGGGGGCAAGATATGGCTACACCTTC. This gives the protein CATSSQQGARYGYTF. The J gene is TRBJ1-2, the V gene TRBV15, with 9 bases lining up with TRBD1. V was clipped by 3 bases and J by 5 bases; unmatched bases: 7. The CDR3 covers 15 residues. Germline V gives CDR1 LNHNV, CDR2 YYDKDF (reference sequence).

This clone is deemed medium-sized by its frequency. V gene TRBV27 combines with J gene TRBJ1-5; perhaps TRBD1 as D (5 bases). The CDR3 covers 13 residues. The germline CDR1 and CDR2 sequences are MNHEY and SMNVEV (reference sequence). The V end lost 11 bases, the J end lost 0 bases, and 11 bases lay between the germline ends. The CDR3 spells CAAGGPSNQPQHF. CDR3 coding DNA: TGTGCCGCCGGGGGACCTAGCAATCAGCCCCAGCATTTT.

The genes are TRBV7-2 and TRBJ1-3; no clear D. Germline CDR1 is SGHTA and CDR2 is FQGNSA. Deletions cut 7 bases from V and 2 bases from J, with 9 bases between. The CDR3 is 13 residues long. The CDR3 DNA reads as TGTGCCAGCACCCTGTTCGCTGGAAACACCATATATTTT. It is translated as CASTLFAGNTIYF.

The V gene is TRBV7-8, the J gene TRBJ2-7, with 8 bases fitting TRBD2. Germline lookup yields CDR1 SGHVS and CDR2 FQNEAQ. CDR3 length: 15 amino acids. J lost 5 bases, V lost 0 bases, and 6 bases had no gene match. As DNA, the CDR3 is TGTGCCAGCAGCTTAGCATCGGGAGGGCCAGACGAGCAGTACTTC. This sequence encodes CASSLASGGPDEQYF.

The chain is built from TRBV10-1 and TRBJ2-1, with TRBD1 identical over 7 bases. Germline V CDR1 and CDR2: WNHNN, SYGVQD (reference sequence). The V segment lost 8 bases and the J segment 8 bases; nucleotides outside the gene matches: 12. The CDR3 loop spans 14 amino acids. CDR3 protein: CASSHIQGIDEQFF. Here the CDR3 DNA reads TGCGCCAGCTCACACATACAGGGGATCGATGAGCAGTTCTTC.

In nucleotides, the CDR3 is TGTGCCAGCTCGCGAGTTAGGGAGACAGATACGCAGTATTTT. This gives the protein CASSRVRETDTQYF. This sequence joins TRBV27 and TRBJ2-3; D is possibly TRBD2 (5 bases). CDR3 length equals 14 residues. Germline V gives CDR1 MNHEY, CDR2 SMNVEV (reference sequence). Between the trimmed V and J ends, which lost 8 bases and 3 bases, there was a span of 15 bases.

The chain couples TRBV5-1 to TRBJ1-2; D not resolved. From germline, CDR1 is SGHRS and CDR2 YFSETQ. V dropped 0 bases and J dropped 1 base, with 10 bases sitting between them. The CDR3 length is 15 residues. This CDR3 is CASSLVPQNNYGYTF. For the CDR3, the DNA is TGCGCCAGCAGCTTGGTTCCGCAGAATAACTATGGCTACACCTTC.

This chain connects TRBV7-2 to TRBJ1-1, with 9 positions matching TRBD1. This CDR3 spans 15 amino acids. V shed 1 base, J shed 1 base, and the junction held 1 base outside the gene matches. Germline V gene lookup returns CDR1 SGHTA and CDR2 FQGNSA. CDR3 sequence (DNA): TGTGCCAGCAGCTTAGGGGGACAGGGGAACACTGAAGCTTTCTTT. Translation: CASSLGGQGNTEAFF. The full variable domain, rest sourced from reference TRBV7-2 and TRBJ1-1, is GAGVSQSPSNKVTEKGKDVELRCDPISGHTALYWYRQSLGQGLEFLIYFQGNSAPDKSGLPSDRFSAERTGGSVSTLTIQRTQQEDSAVYLCASSLGGQGNTEAFFGQGTRLTVV.

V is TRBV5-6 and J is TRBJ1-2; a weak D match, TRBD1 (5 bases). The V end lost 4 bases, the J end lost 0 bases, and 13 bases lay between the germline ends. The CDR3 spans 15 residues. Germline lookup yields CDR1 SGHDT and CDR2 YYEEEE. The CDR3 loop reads CASSLGPTANYGYTF. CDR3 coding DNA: TGTGCCAGCAGCCTGGGACCCACAGCTAACTATGGCTACACCTTC.

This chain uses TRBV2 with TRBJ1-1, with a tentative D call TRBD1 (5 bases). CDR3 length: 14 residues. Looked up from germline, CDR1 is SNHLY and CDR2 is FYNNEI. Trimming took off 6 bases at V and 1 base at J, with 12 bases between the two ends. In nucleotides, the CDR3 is TGTGCCAGCAGCCTTGTTACAGGGAACACTGAAGCTTTCTTT. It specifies CASSLVTGNTEAFF.

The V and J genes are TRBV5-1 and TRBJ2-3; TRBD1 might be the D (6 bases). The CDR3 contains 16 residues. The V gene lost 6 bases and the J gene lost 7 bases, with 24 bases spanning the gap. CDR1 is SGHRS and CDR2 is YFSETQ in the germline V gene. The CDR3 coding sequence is TGCGCCAGCAAAAGGCAGGGGACCTACCCAGGACATACGCAGTATTTT. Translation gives CASKRQGTYPGHTQYF.

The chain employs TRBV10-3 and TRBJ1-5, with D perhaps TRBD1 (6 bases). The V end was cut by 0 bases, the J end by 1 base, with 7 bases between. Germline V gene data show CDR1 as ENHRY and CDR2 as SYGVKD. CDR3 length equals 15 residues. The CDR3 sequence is CAISESQGSNQPQHF. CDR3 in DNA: TGTGCCATCAGTGAGTCCCAGGGGAGCAATCAGCCCCAGCATTTT.

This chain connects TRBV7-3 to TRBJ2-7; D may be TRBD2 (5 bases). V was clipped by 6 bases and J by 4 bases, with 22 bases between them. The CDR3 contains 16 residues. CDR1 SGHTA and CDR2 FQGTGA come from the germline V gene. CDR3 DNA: TGTGCCAGCAGTCTAGAGGGATCCCTACTAAAGTACGAGCAGTACTTC. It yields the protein CASSLEGSLLKYEQYF. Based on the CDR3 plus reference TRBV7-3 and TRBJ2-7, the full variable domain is GAGVSQTPSNKVTEKGKYVELRCDPISGHTALYWYRQSLGQGPEFLIYFQGTGAADDSGLPNDRFFAVRPEGSVSTLKIQRTERGDSAVYLCASSLEGSLLKYEQYFGPGTRLTVT.